The 28 T cell receptor beta chains reported below all come from one sample, sequenced in a study of T cells in localized non-small cell lung cancer. Clones were sequenced by immunoSEQ multiplex PCR, and TCRdb holds only the in-frame ones, with some missing. This table has more than 15,000 clones, approximately 82% appearing once. Specimen: peripheral blood, collected before any cancer treatment. These receptors originate from a male donor at least 60 years old with stage III lung adenocarcinoma.

J is TRBJ2-2 and V is TRBV5-1; 9 bases map to TRBD2. Losses at the gene ends were 0 bases for V and 6 bases for J; bases not matched to a gene: 9. Germline V gives CDR1 SGHRS, CDR2 YFSETQ. The CDR3 covers 17 residues. CDR3 loop: CASSLAPLAGRSGELFF. DNA of the CDR3: TGCGCCAGCAGCTTGGCCCCCCTAGCGGGGAGGTCCGGGGAGCTGTTTTTT.

The V and J genes are TRBV30 and TRBJ2-7; no firm D call. The CDR3 totals 12 residues. V was shortened by 3 bases and J by 0 bases, with 6 bases between the two germline ends. Germline V gives CDR1 GTSNPN, CDR2 SVGIG (reference sequence). The CDR3 is CAWSLSSYEQYF. CDR3 nucleotide sequence: TGTGCCTGGAGCTTAAGCTCCTACGAGCAGTACTTC.

The CDR3 DNA reads as TGTGCCAGCAGCTTGGACGGAATATTCTCTGGAAACACCATATATTTT. Its translation: CASSLDGIFSGNTIYF. This chain uses TRBV5-5 with TRBJ1-3; no clear D gene. There are 16 residues in the CDR3. The V and J ends lost 0 bases and 0 bases respectively, with 10 bases between them. Germline V lookup: CDR1 SGHKS, CDR2 YYEKEE (reference sequence). The full variable domain, rest sourced from reference TRBV5-5 and TRBJ1-3, is DAGVTQSPTHLIKTRGQQVTLRCSPISGHKSVSWYQQVLGQGPQFIFQYYEKEERGRGNFPDRFSARQFPNYSSELNVNALLLGDSALYLCASSLDGIFSGNTIYFGEGSWLTVV.

The gene calls are TRBV25-1 and TRBJ1-5; no definite D call. The V end was cut by 11 bases, the J end by 6 bases, with 11 bases between. Per germline, CDR1 MGHDK and CDR2 SYGVNS. CDR3 size: 11 residues. The CDR3 bases are TGTGCCCGCATCTTGGGTCAGCCCCAGCATTTT. This encodes CARILGQPQHF.

The CDR3 DNA follows: TGTGCCAGCAGCTTAGGATTGACGGGGGGGCTAGAGACCCAGTACTTC. Translation: CASSLGLTGGLETQYF. The J gene is TRBJ2-5, the V gene TRBV11-2, with TRBD2 identical over 8 bases. CDR1 and CDR2 from the germline V gene are SGHAT and FQNNGV. CDR3 length equals 16 residues. J lost 4 bases, V lost 1 base, and 8 bases had no gene match.

V usage is TRBV6-5 and J usage is TRBJ1-3, with 8 bases identical to TRBD1. CDR3 length: 14 amino acids. Germline assignment: CDR1 MNHEY and CDR2 SVGAGI. V shed 4 bases and J 3 bases; nucleotides not matched to a gene: 2. CDR3 DNA sequence: TGTGCCAGCAGTTCACAGGGGGATGGAAACACCATATATTTT. Translated: CASSSQGDGNTIYF.

This chain connects TRBV11-2 to TRBJ1-5; 10 bases line up with TRBD1. Germline lookup yields CDR1 SGHAT and CDR2 FQNNGV. V was pared by 4 bases and J by 1 base, with 4 bases of the junction left unmatched. The CDR3 is 16 amino acids. As DNA, the CDR3 is TGTGCCAGCAGCTCCTGGACAGGGGGAAGCAATCAGCCCCAGCATTTT. The encoded protein is CASSSWTGGSNQPQHF.

The chain combines TRBV28 with TRBJ1-3; weak D call: TRBD1 (5 bases). The CDR3 is 13 amino acids. V dropped 6 bases and J dropped 1 base, with 7 bases sitting between them. Germline V gene data show CDR1 as MDHEN and CDR2 as SYDVKM. CDR3 coding DNA: TGTGCCAGCAGAAGACAGTCTGGAAACACCATATATTTT. Translation gives CASRRQSGNTIYF.

The chain carries TRBV27 and TRBJ1-5; 7 bases are shared with TRBD1. CDR3 length equals 15 residues. The J segment lost 0 bases and the V segment lost 5 bases, leaving 4 bases of the junction unmatched. Germline assignment: CDR1 MNHEY and CDR2 SMNVEV (reference sequence). This CDR3 reads CASSPGTASNQPQHF. CDR3 in DNA: TGTGCCAGCAGTCCCGGGACAGCTAGCAATCAGCCCCAGCATTTT.

The chain employs TRBV2 and TRBJ2-7, with D possibly being TRBD1 (5 bases). The germline V gene has CDR1 SNHLY and CDR2 FYNNEI. This CDR3 comprises 15 residues. V lost 4 bases to trimming and J lost 12 bases, with 25 bases between them. The CDR3 reads CASSAPAGNSPLPYF. The CDR3 DNA reads as TGTGCCAGCAGTGCTCCGGCAGGGAATTCCCCCTTGCCGTACTTC. Based on the CDR3 plus reference TRBV2 and TRBJ2-7, the full variable domain is EPEVTQTPSHQVTQMGQEVILRCVPISNHLYFYWYRQILGQKVEFLVSFYNNEISEKSEIFDDQFSVERPDGSNFTLKIRSTKLEDSAMYFCASSAPAGNSPLPYFGPGTRLTVT.

CDR3 in DNA: TGTGCCAGCAGTTACTCGATTGTCAATACGCAGTATTTT. Translation: CASSYSIVNTQYF. The rearrangement uses TRBV6-6 and TRBJ2-3, with no clear D. The germline gives CDR1 MNHNY, CDR2 SVGAGI (reference sequence). CDR3 length equals 13 residues. Trimming took 0 bases from V and 7 from J, leaving 8 bases between them.

The V gene is TRBV2, the J gene TRBJ2-2; the D is unclear. Germline V gives CDR1 SNHLY, CDR2 FYNNEI. Trimming took off 1 base at V and 3 bases at J, with 6 bases between the two ends. The CDR3 covers 14 residues. The CDR3 here is CASSEEYYTGELFF. Here the CDR3 DNA reads TGTGCCAGCAGTGAAGAATACTACACCGGGGAGCTGTTTTTT.

The rearrangement links TRBV2 to TRBJ2-5; 10 positions match TRBD1. Per the germline V gene, CDR1 is SNHLY and CDR2 is FYNNEI. V shed 5 bases and J 5 bases; nucleotides not matched to a gene: 8. The CDR3 has 15 residues. The CDR3 region has the DNA TGTGCCAGCAGTTCCCGGACAGGGGGAGGGGAGACCCAGTACTTC. Amino acid sequence: CASSSRTGGGETQYF.

The V and J genes are TRBV25-1 and TRBJ2-3, with 8 bases matching TRBD1. Per germline, CDR1 MGHDK and CDR2 SYGVNS. The CDR3 loop spans 14 amino acids. The V gene end was trimmed by 2 bases and the J gene end by 7 bases; junction bases not matched to a gene: 5. CDR3 sequence reads: CASSEPGDRNTQYF. CDR3 DNA sequence: TGTGCCAGCAGTGAACCCGGGGACAGGAATACGCAGTATTTT.

The chain's CDR3 is CASSSPGSGGQETQYF. For the CDR3, the DNA is TGTGCCAGCAGCTCCCCCGGTAGCGGGGGCCAAGAGACCCAGTACTTC. The V gene is TRBV6-6, the J gene TRBJ2-5; 9 nucleotides agree with TRBD2. CDR3 length: 16 amino acids. In germline, CDR1 is MNHNY, CDR2 SVGAGI (reference sequence). V trimming: 6 bases; J trimming: 1 base; junction bases outside the gene matches: 9.

The chain carries TRBV7-9 and TRBJ1-1, with D tentatively TRBD1 (5 bases). Germline V gene data show CDR1 as SEHNR and CDR2 as FQNEAQ (reference sequence). The V gene lost 5 bases and the J gene lost 1 base, with 11 bases spanning the gap. CDR3 length: 14 residues. The CDR3 is CASSLRTGNTEAFF. For the CDR3, the DNA is TGTGCCAGCAGCCTACGTACAGGGAACACTGAAGCTTTCTTT.

The V call is TRBV7-8, the J call TRBJ2-1; D is unresolved. Germline V lookup: CDR1 SGHVS, CDR2 FQNEAQ. The V end was cut by 4 bases, the J end by 8 bases, with 12 bases between. This CDR3 contains 13 residues. The CDR3 DNA is TGTGCCAGCAGCTCCCAGGTGGGCTATGAGCAGTTCTTC. It codes for CASSSQVGYEQFF.

The J gene is TRBJ1-1, the V gene TRBV9, with D unresolved. The V gene lost 0 bases and the J gene lost 3 bases, with 9 bases spanning the gap. CDR1 and CDR2 (germline): SGDLS, YYNGEE. The CDR3 is made up of 14 amino acids. The CDR3, as DNA: TGTGCCAGCAGCGTAGGGGGTTCGGACACTGAAGCTTTCTTT. The encoded protein is CASSVGGSDTEAFF.

The chain links TRBV6-5 to TRBJ2-6; no clear D. With 8 bases removed from V and 4 bases from J, the gap between germline ends came to 9 bases. The V gene's germline CDR1 is MNHEY and CDR2 SVGAGI. This CDR3 has 13 amino acids. The DNA of the CDR3 is TGTGCCAGCGGCCACTCCGGGGCCAACGTCCTGACTTTC. Translation gives CASGHSGANVLTF.

V gene TRBV18 combines with J gene TRBJ2-7; D remains unclear. Germline V gene sequence: CDR1 KGHSH, CDR2 LQKENI. The CDR3 totals 15 residues. Trimming left V 3 bases short and J 1 base short, with 13 bases between. CDR3 sequence reads: CASSPGHPLSYEQYF. DNA for the CDR3: TGTGCCAGCTCACCTGGGCATCCCCTTTCCTACGAGCAGTACTTC.

The genes are TRBV7-3 and TRBJ2-1, with 10 bases identical to TRBD2. Germline CDR1 SGHTA, CDR2 FQGTGA. The V and J ends lost 3 bases and 5 bases, in that order; junction bases with no gene match: 4. The CDR3 consists of 15 residues. Written as DNA, the CDR3 is TGTGCCAGCAGCTTCACTAGCGGGGTTGACAATGAGCAGTTCTTC. Translation gives CASSFTSGVDNEQFF. Drawing the rest from reference TRBV7-3 and TRBJ2-1, the complete variable domain is GAGVSQTPSNKVTEKGKYVELRCDPISGHTALYWYRQSLGQGPEFLIYFQGTGAADDSGLPNDRFFAVRPEGSVSTLKIQRTERGDSAVYLCASSFTSGVDNEQFFGPGTRLTVL.

This clone showed up just a few times. The CDR3 region is CASSFGGGLDNSPLHF. The CDR3 DNA reads as TGCGCCAGCAGCTTTGGAGGGGGTCTTGATAATTCACCCCTCCACTTT. V and J are TRBV5-1 and TRBJ1-6, with D tentatively TRBD1 (6 bases). Germline CDR1 and CDR2: SGHRS and YFSETQ. The length of the CDR3 is 16 residues. Trimming cost V 2 bases and J 5 bases, with 14 bases left between them.

The chain links TRBV12-5 to TRBJ2-1; D unclear. The V and J ends lost 4 bases and 0 bases respectively, with 7 bases between them. The length of the CDR3 is 14 residues. Germline assignment: CDR1 LGHNT and CDR2 FRNRAP. The CDR3 DNA follows: TGTGCTAGTGGTTGGCAAGCCTCCTACAATGAGCAGTTCTTC. Translation gives CASGWQASYNEQFF.

The chain has TRBV5-1 and TRBJ1-2; 8 bases match TRBD1. The CDR3 has 16 amino acids. The germline V gene encodes CDR1 SGHRS and CDR2 YFSETQ. The junction had 11 bases not matched to a gene; V was cut back by 3 bases and J by 4 bases. The CDR3 loop reads CASSSTRTGPLYGYTF. In DNA form, the CDR3 reads TGCGCCAGCAGCTCCACACGGACAGGGCCGCTCTATGGCTACACCTTC.

The gene calls are TRBV4-1 and TRBJ2-1; D may be TRBD2 (5 bases). The germline V gene has CDR1 MGHRA and CDR2 YSYEKL. Trimming cost V 1 base and J 4 bases, with 11 bases left between them. The CDR3 length is 15 residues. The CDR3 is CASSQGGITYNEQFF. The CDR3 coding sequence is TGCGCCAGCAGCCAAGGAGGGATTACTTACAATGAGCAGTTCTTC.

The rearrangement uses TRBV19 and TRBJ1-1; D might be TRBD1 (6 bases). Trimming pared 7 bases from V and 2 bases from J, leaving 14 bases between. From germline, CDR1 is LNHDA and CDR2 SQIVND (reference sequence). The CDR3 is 14 residues long. In nucleotides, the CDR3 is TGTGCCAGTACGAGAGGGGGAGACAACACTGAAGCTTTCTTT. Translating gives CASTRGGDNTEAFF.

The table lists this clone with a count of one. CDR3 region: CATSNERNTEAFF. CDR3 nucleotide sequence: TGTGCCACCAGCAATGAGCGAAACACTGAAGCTTTCTTT. The J gene is TRBJ1-1, the V gene TRBV15; D is ambiguous. The CDR3 consists of 13 residues. CDR1 is LNHNV, CDR2 YYDKDF, per germline (reference sequence). With 4 bases removed from V and 2 bases from J, the gap between germline ends came to 8 bases.

The CDR3 DNA follows: TGTGCCAGCAGCCAAGGGGACAGGGGGCGTGAAAAACTGTTTTTT. This sequence encodes CASSQGDRGREKLFF. V is TRBV4-2 and J is TRBJ1-4; 12 bases line up with TRBD1. This CDR3 contains 15 residues. Germline V gene sequence: CDR1 LGHNA, CDR2 YNFKEQ. The junction had 1 base not matched to a gene; V was cut back by 1 base and J by 7 bases.